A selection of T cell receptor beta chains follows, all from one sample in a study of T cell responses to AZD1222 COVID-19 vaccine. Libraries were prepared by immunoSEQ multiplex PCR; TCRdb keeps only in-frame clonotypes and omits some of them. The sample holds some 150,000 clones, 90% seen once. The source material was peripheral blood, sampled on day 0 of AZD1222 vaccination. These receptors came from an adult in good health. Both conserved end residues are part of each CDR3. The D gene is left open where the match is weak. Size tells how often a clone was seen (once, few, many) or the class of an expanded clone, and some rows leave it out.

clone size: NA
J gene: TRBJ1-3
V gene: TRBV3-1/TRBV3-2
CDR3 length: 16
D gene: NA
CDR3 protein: CASSQWGGRSGNTIYF
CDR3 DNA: TGTGCCAGCAGCCAATGGGGGGGCCGGTCTGGAAACACCATATATTTT

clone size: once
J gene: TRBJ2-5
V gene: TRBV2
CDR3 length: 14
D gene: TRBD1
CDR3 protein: CASRGQGRRETQYF
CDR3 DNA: TGTGCCAGCAGAGGACAGGGGCGAAGAGAGACCCAGTACTTC

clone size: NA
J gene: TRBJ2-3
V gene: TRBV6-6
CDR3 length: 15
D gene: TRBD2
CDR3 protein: CASRPGLADTDTQYF
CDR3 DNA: TGTGCCAGCAGGCCCGGGCTAGCGGACACAGATACGCAGTATTTT

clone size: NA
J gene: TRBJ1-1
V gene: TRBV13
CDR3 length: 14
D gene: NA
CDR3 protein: CASSLVSMNTEAFF
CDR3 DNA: TGTGCCAGCAGCTTAGTCAGTATGAACACTGAAGCTTTCTTT

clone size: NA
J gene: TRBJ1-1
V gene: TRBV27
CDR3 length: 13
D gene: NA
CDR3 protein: CASSLFSRTEAFF
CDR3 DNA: TGTGCCAGCAGTTTATTTAGTCGGACTGAAGCTTTCTTT

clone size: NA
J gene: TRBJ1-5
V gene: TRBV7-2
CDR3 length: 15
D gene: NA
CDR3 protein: CASSLEGWFEQPQHF
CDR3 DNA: TGTGCCAGCAGCTTAGAGGGGTGGTTCGAACAGCCCCAGCATTTT

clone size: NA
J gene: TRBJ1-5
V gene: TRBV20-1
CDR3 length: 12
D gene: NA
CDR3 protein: CSASGGYQPQHF
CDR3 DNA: TGCAGTGCTAGTGGCGGTTATCAGCCCCAGCATTTT

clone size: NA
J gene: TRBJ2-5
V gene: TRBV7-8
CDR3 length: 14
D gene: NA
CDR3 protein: CASTPGVSEETQYF
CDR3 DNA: TGTGCCAGCACCCCTGGCGTCAGCGAGGAGACCCAGTACTTC

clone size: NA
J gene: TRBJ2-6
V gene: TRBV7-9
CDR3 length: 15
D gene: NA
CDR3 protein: CASSLWGAGANVLTF
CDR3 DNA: TGTGCCAGCAGCTTATGGGGGGCCGGGGCCAACGTCCTGACTTTC

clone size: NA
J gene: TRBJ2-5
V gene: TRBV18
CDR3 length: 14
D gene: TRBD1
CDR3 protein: CASSMGRGKETQYF
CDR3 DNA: TGTGCCAGCTCGATGGGCAGGGGGAAGGAGACCCAGTACTTC

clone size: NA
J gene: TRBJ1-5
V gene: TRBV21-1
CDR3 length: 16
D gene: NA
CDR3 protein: CASSKEGQGGIQPQHF
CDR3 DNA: TGTGCCAGCAGCAAAGAAGGGCAAGGAGGGATCCAGCCCCAGCATTTT

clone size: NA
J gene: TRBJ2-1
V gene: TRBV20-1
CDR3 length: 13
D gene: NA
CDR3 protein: CSASSTGYNEQFF
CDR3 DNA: TGCAGTGCTAGTAGCACAGGGTACAATGAGCAGTTCTTC

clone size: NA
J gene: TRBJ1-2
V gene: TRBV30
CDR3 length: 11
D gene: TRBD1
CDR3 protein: CAWNQGDGYTF
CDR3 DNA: TGTGCCTGGAACCAGGGGGATGGCTACACCTTC

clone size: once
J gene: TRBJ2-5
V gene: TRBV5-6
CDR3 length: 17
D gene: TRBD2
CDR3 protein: CASSLTLAGWGQETQYF
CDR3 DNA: TGTGCCAGCAGCTTGACACTAGCGGGATGGGGCCAAGAGACCCAGTACTTC

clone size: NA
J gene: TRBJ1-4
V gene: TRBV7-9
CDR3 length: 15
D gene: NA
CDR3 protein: CASSLATGTNEKLFF
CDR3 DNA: TGTGCCAGCAGCTTGGCGACAGGCACGAATGAAAAACTGTTTTTT

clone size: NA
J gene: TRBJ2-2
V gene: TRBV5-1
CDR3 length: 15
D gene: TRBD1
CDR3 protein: CASGRTGGNTGELFF
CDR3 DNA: TGCGCCAGCGGCCGGACAGGGGGGAACACCGGGGAGCTGTTTTTT

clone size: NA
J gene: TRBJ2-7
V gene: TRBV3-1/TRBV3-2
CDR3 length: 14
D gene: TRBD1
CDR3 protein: CASSQGDSSYEQYF
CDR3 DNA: TGTGCCAGCAGCCAAGGGGACAGCTCCTACGAGCAGTACTTC